The clone carrying this T cell receptor (beta chain) was recorded at least ten times. This entry comes from a study of neurological immune-mediated disorders. The CDR3 totals 15 residues. V gave up 0 bases and J gave up 1 base, with 10 bases separating them. Germline V gene lookup returns CDR1 SGHRS and CDR2 YFSETQ. Synthesis of cDNA used 5'RACE (with 10-nucleotide random UMIs). TCRdb called the 5' RACE reads again in MiXCR, with one record for every CDR3 protein. This repertoire shows 50,000 or so distinct CDR3 sequences, approximately 3.9% found once; its top ten account for around 1.5%. V usage is TRBV5-1 and J usage is TRBJ2-5; D is perhaps TRBD2 (5 bases). The sequence was obtained from a man aged 25-45 years with multiple sclerosis. Material: PBMCs. The CDR3 region has the DNA TGCGCCAGCAGCTTGGCCGAGGGATCCCAAGAGACCCAGTACTTC. It yields the protein CASSLAEGSQETQYF.